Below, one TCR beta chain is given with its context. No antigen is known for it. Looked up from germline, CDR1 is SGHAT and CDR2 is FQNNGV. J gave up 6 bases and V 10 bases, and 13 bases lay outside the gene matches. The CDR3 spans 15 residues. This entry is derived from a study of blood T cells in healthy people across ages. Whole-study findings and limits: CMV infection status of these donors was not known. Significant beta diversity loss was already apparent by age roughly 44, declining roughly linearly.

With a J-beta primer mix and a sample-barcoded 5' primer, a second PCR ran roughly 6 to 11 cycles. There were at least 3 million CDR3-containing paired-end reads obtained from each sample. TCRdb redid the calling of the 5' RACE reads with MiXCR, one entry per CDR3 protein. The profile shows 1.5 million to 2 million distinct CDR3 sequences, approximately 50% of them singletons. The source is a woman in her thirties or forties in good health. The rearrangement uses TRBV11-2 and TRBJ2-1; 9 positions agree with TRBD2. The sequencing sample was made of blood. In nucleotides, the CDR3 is TGTGCCACCGAGAAGGGACTAGCAGTTTCCAATGAGCAGTTCTTC. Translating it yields CATEKGLAVSNEQFF.